The sequence of this T cell receptor beta chain was determined in a study of blood T cell repertoires in COVID-19. One Seattle source followed patients from active infection through their disease course. The assay was immunoSEQ multiplex PCR, and TCRdb's table has in-frame clones only and misses some. The sample has 250,000 to 350,000 clones; approximately 84% are singletons. Germline CDR1 reads MNHEY; CDR2 reads SVGAGI. V was clipped by 3 bases and J by 2 bases, with 9 bases between them. The CDR3 has 14 residues. The sample was peripheral blood. This receptor was obtained from a human donor with COVID-19, enrolled during active disease. The donor label of this sample is uncertain. This rearrangement joins TRBV6-5 to TRBJ2-3; D remains unclear. CDR3 in DNA: TGTGCCAGCAGTTATGGCGGCGTCACAGATACGCAGTATTTT. Its protein product is CASSYGGVTDTQYF.